Following are 11 T cell receptor beta chains from one sample sequenced in a study of control samples from healthy donors and cancer patients. Some clones are missing from TCRdb's copy, which holds only in-frame ones; the method was immunoSEQ multiplex PCR. Here the sample table reports fewer than 250,000 clones. Sample: blood. Source of these receptors: a woman aged 30 to 39 in good health.

With regard to this clone: Distinct nucleotide sequences in the sample also encode this CDR3. The gene calls are TRBV28 and TRBJ1-2; the D gene is possibly TRBD1 (5 bases). V was trimmed by 3 bases and J by 2 bases, leaving 7 bases between them. This CDR3 comprises 13 residues. Germline V CDR1 and CDR2: MDHEN, SYDVKM. For the CDR3, the DNA is TGTGCCAGCAGTTTGGGGGGAAACTATGGCTACACCTTC. Encoded protein: CASSLGGNYGYTF.

The V and J genes are TRBV4-1 and TRBJ1-1, with D maybe TRBD1 (5 bases). The V end was cut by 3 bases, the J end by 1 base, with 12 bases between. CDR1 and CDR2 from the germline V gene are MGHRA and YSYEKL. This CDR3 region has 15 residues. CDR3 coding DNA: TGCGCCAGCAGCCAGGCACAGGTGGGGAACACTGAAGCTTTCTTT. Translation: CASSQAQVGNTEAFF.

The chain uses TRBV19 and TRBJ1-5; D is possibly TRBD1 (6 bases). The CDR3 is 16 amino acids. The V and J ends lost 2 bases and 4 bases respectively, with 15 bases between them. Germline V gene data show CDR1 as LNHDA and CDR2 as SQIVND (reference sequence). CDR3 amino acids: CASSITGKGGNQPQHF. Written as DNA, the CDR3 is TGTGCCAGTAGTATAACAGGGAAAGGGGGGAATCAGCCCCAGCATTTT.

V usage is TRBV5-1 and J usage is TRBJ1-2; 7 bases map to TRBD1. Germline CDR1 and CDR2: SGHRS and YFSETQ. V was clipped by 3 bases and J by 6 bases; unmatched bases: 8. The CDR3 is 14 amino acids. The CDR3 region is CASSSGDRAHGYTF. DNA of the CDR3: TGCGCCAGCAGCTCCGGAGACAGGGCGCATGGCTACACCTTC.

V and J are TRBV5-1 and TRBJ2-1, with D perhaps TRBD2 (5 bases). Between the trimmed V and J ends, which lost 4 bases and 0 bases, there was a span of 11 bases. CDR3 size: 15 residues. Germline-derived CDR1 and CDR2 are SGHRS and YFSETQ. The DNA of the CDR3 is TGCGCCAGCAGCCCCAGCGGTGTCTCCTACAATGAGCAGTTCTTC. This translates into CASSPSGVSYNEQFF.

This chain uses TRBV27 with TRBJ2-5, with D possibly matching TRBD2 (6 bases). This CDR3 comprises 17 residues. CDR1 is MNHEY and CDR2 is SMNVEV in the germline V gene (reference sequence). V lost 5 bases, J lost 4 bases, and 23 bases lay in between. The CDR3 sequence: CASSTWTTKRQSETQYF. Here the CDR3 DNA reads TGTGCCAGCAGTACGTGGACTACGAAGAGACAGTCAGAGACCCAGTACTTC.

The chain carries TRBV12-3 or TRBV12-4 and TRBJ2-6; no firm D call. V lost 6 bases and J lost 3, with 6 bases in between. The CDR3 sequence is 13 residues long. CDR3 sequence (DNA): TGTGCCAGCAGGGAGTATGGGGCCAACGTCCTGACTTTC. It translates to CASREYGANVLTF.

This sequence joins TRBV5-1 and TRBJ2-2; D is ambiguous. The CDR3 length is 14 residues. Germline CDR1 and CDR2: SGHRS and YFSETQ. Trimming cost V 5 bases and J 2 bases, with 10 bases left between them. The CDR3: CASSLGSNTGELFF. CDR3 sequence (DNA): TGCGCCAGCAGTTTAGGGTCCAACACCGGGGAGCTGTTTTTT. The full variable domain, completed using reference TRBV5-1 and TRBJ2-2, is KAGVTQTPRYLIKTRGQQVTLSCSPISGHRSVSWYQQTPGQGLQFLFEYFSETQRNKGNFPGRFSGRQFSNSRSEMNVSTLELGDSALYLCASSLGSNTGELFFGEGSRLTVL.

The rearrangement joins TRBV5-1 to TRBJ2-5, with unresolved D. Germline assignment: CDR1 SGHRS and CDR2 YFSETQ. With 1 base removed from V and 0 bases from J, the gap between germline ends came to 1 base. This CDR3 region has 12 residues. The DNA for the CDR3 is TGCGCCAGCAGCTTGAACCAAGAGACCCAGTACTTC. Protein: CASSLNQETQYF.

The chain employs TRBV6-5 and TRBJ1-6; 8 bases agree with TRBD1. CDR3 length equals 13 residues. Trimming cost V 6 bases and J 6 bases; bases outside gene matches: 1. CDR1 and CDR2 from the germline V gene are MNHEY and SVGAGI. This CDR3 reads CASSDRGNSPLHF. DNA for the CDR3: TGTGCCAGCAGCGACAGGGGTAATTCACCCCTCCACTTT.

This chain uses TRBV10-3 with TRBJ1-5; D unresolved. The V gene's germline CDR1 is ENHRY and CDR2 SYGVKD. The V and J ends lost 2 bases and 11 bases respectively, with 13 bases between them. The CDR3 extends over 13 amino acids. The CDR3: CAISELSGRTQHF. DNA for the CDR3: TGTGCCATCAGTGAGCTGTCCGGGAGGACCCAGCATTTT.